This T cell receptor (beta chain) emerged from a study of Graves' ophthalmopathy and Graves' hyperthyroidism (dated by TCRdb to the late 2010s). In the study overall: A patient counted as having stable hyperthyroidism if there was no progression to ophthalmopathy within 18 months of follow-up. An independent validation cohort comprised some 19 hyperthyroidism patients and some 16 patients who later progressed from hyperthyroidism to ophthalmopathy. Once sampling was done, hyperthyroidism patients were given methimazole at a starting dose of 30 mg daily, while ophthalmopathy patients were given high-dose intravenous methylprednisolone. To explore V-J signatures distinguishing ophthalmopathy from hyperthyroidism, a discovery set of about a hundred patients (more than 40 ophthalmopathy, roughly 55 stable hyperthyroidism) was enrolled. TCR beta repertoire signatures were used to distinguish Graves' ophthalmopathy from Graves' hyperthyroidism and to predict progression to ophthalmopathy. In total, 135 blood samples were TCR-sequenced: approximately 40 ophthalmopathy, approximately 80 hyperthyroidism and some 17 hyperthyroidism-to-ophthalmopathy patients. T-cell repertoires of thyroid tissue and blood were compared in a handful of hyperthyroidism patients.

TCR beta CDR3 regions were amplified from RNA transcripts for repertoire sequencing. HTBI primers and the Qiagen OneStep RT-PCR kit were used in a first-round RT-PCR, which was followed by a second-round multiplex PCR, size selection and purification. Libraries were sequenced on an Illumina HiSeq2000 using paired-end 100 bp reads. As for the authors' bioinformatics: SOAPnuke was used to process the reads, throwing out any read that had adapters, had uncalled bases, had a mean Phred below 15, or lacked an exact constant-primer or identifier match. High-quality paired reads were merged with COPE v1.2.5. Each unique nucleotide sequence was treated as a clonotype, and MiTCR v1.1 was used to align the clonotypes to the IMGT TRB V, D and J references. Only V-J combinations with frequency above 0.0001 were analysed, covering approximately 99% of repertoires. For each V-J combination, a TCR clonal expansion and chaos score was defined as F50 clonal expansion divided by the chaos observed in the TCRdist matrix. Welch's t-statistics and random forest were used to reduce features to about a dozen V-J combinations, which were fed into a naive Bayes classifier. The Morisita-Horn index was used to measure how similar the thyroid and blood repertoires were. Starting from the raw public reads, TCRdb applied fastp trimming at Q25, assembled clones with MiXCR and retained in-frame beta chains. Merged by CDR3 protein, the rows form single entries marked with the most common genes and DNA. TCRdb, not the original authors, processed these V and J calls. For this sample the table gives over a million distinct CDR3 sequences, of which about 40% were detected only once. The top ten constitute 11% of the sample.

Hyperthyroidism patients were newly diagnosed, with disease duration under 2 months, and aged 18 to 65 years. Patients with other autoimmune diseases, uncontrolled infections, pregnancy or lactation were excluded. Diagnosis relied on clinical symptoms, serum thyroxine, TRAb, thyroid ultrasound and orbital computed tomography. Total RNA was extracted with Trizol reagent and quality-checked on an Agilent 2100 Bioanalyzer. This clonotype has ten or more counts. This clone's antigen is unknown. Nothing much larger sits one base from this clone, and base qualities are not available. There are 11 amino acids in the CDR3, from cysteine to phenylalanine inclusive. Of all the DNA, just the CDR3 is kept, 33 bases in frame from base 1. From a lookup of the germline V gene (reference sequence), CDR1 and CDR2 are SEHNR and FQNEAQ. V drops 8 bases and J drops 4 bases, leaving 9 bases in between. General study outcomes and caveats: In validation, the model predicted ophthalmopathy progression with about 64% sensitivity and 72% to 80% specificity; approximately 12 predicted patients were CT-confirmed with GO in a median of about 6.2 months. No statistical method was used to set the sample size in advance, and the investigators knew which group each participant was assigned to. Most expanded thyroid clonotypes with a frequency above 0.001 also appeared in blood, which suggests that blood repertoires may reflect the immune response in the thyroid. The 13-signature model separated ophthalmopathy from stable hyperthyroidism with 85% to 90% sensitivity and less than 83% specificity in cross-validation, and 80%/75% in the test set.

The sequenced sample was peripheral blood or thyroid tissue (not recorded which). This clonotype was obtained from an adult man with Graves' hyperthyroidism. Rearrangement joined TRBV7-9 to TRBJ2-7; the best D guess is TRBD1, with 6 bases matching. CDR3 region: CASAGAYEQYF. The DNA sequence follows: TGTGCCAGCGCAGGGGCGTACGAGCAGTACTTC. This CDR3, with the reference TRBV7-9 and TRBJ2-7 proteins standing in past its ends, gives the full variable domain DTGVSQNPRHKITKRGQNVTFRCDPISEHNRLYWYRQTLGQGPEFLTYFQNEAQLEKSRLLSDRFSAERPKGSFSTLEIQRTEQGDSAMYLCASAGAYEQYFGPGTRLTVT.